These 13 T cell receptor beta chains came from one sample sequenced in a study of cytomegalovirus exposure and HLA in healthy donors. The PCR used 60 Vbeta and 13 Jbeta primers. Profiling relied on immunoSEQ multiplex PCR, and the TCRdb table lists in-frame clones only, not all of them. Counted here are 100,000 to 150,000 clones, roughly 80% occurring once; the ten biggest clones make up about 3.9%. The sequencing input was PBMCs. These receptor sequences come from a man aged 18 to 35 in good health and CMV-seropositive.

This sequence joins TRBV4-1 and TRBJ1-1; maybe TRBD1 (5 bases). This CDR3 contains 14 residues. Germline V CDR1 and CDR2: MGHRA, YSYEKL. V gave up 0 bases and J gave up 4 bases, with 9 bases separating them. The CDR3 sequence: CASSQDRGGTEAFF. The CDR3, as DNA: TGCGCCAGCAGCCAAGATCGGGGGGGCACTGAAGCTTTCTTT.

This rearrangement joins TRBV12-5 to TRBJ2-2; no clear D gene. V lost 1 base to trimming and J lost 1 base, with 4 bases between them. Germline CDR1 and CDR2: LGHNT and FRNRAP. The CDR3 totals 14 residues. This CDR3 is CASGLGQNTGELFF. CDR3 bases: TGTGCTAGTGGTTTGGGACAGAACACCGGGGAGCTGTTTTTT.

The rearrangement links TRBV30 to TRBJ1-1; D gene uncertain. Germline-derived CDR1 and CDR2 are GTSNPN and SVGIG (reference sequence). V lost 5 bases to trimming and J lost 5 bases, with 15 bases between them. The CDR3 runs to 13 residues. CDR3 nucleotides: TGTGCCTGGGCCCCGAGGCTGTGGACTGAAGCTTTCTTT. Amino acid sequence: CAWAPRLWTEAFF.

This clone was detected a few times. The V call is TRBV18, the J call TRBJ2-5; 8 bases map to TRBD2. Per the germline V gene, CDR1 is KGHSH and CDR2 is LQKENI. J gave up 4 bases and V 2 bases, and 15 bases lay outside the gene matches. This CDR3 region has 18 residues. The CDR3 DNA is TGTGCCAGCTCACCAAACTTGCCCGGGACTAGTGGGGTAGAGACCCAGTACTTC. Protein product: CASSPNLPGTSGVETQYF. The whole variable domain, filled in from reference TRBV18 and TRBJ2-5, reads NAGVMQNPRHLVRRRGQEARLRCSPMKGHSHVYWYRQLPEEGLKFMVYLQKENIIDESGMPKERFSAEFPKEGPSILRIQQVVRGDSAAYFCASSPNLPGTSGVETQYFGPGTRLLVL.

This clone turned up a few times. The V gene is TRBV6-1, the J gene TRBJ2-7, with 9 bases identical to TRBD1. Germline CDR1 reads MNHNS; CDR2 reads SASEGT. The CDR3 length is 13 residues. J was trimmed by 2 bases and V by 4 bases; bases with no gene match: 0. This chain's CDR3 is CASSGDRAYEQYF. The CDR3 bases are TGTGCCAGCAGTGGGGACAGGGCCTACGAGCAGTACTTC.

The V and J genes are TRBV27 and TRBJ2-7; no firm D call. The ends were cut back, 3 bases at V and 1 base at J, with 7 bases in the middle. CDR3 length equals 13 residues. Germline V gene data show CDR1 as MNHEY and CDR2 as SMNVEV (reference sequence). The DNA of the CDR3 is TGTGCCAGCAGTTTTGGGCCGTCCTACGAGCAGTACTTC. This sequence encodes CASSFGPSYEQYF.

The genes are TRBV5-1 and TRBJ1-2; 7 bases line up with TRBD1. Per germline, CDR1 SGHRS and CDR2 YFSETQ. Losses at the gene ends were 0 bases for V and 5 bases for J; bases not matched to a gene: 4. The CDR3 extends over 14 amino acids. CDR3 sequence reads: CASSLGTGQYGYTF. As DNA, the CDR3 is TGCGCCAGCAGCTTGGGGACAGGTCAATATGGCTACACCTTC.

The V and J genes are TRBV7-2 and TRBJ1-5; D unresolved. This CDR3 comprises 15 residues. Germline V gene data show CDR1 as SGHTA and CDR2 as FQGNSA. Trimming shortened V by 5 bases and J by 0 bases, and 11 bases separated the two germline ends. In DNA form, the CDR3 reads TGTGCCAGCAGCACACAGAGTTATAGCAATCAGCCCCAGCATTTT. This codes for CASSTQSYSNQPQHF. Full variable domain (missing parts from reference TRBV7-2 and TRBJ1-5): GAGVSQSPSNKVTEKGKDVELRCDPISGHTALYWYRQSLGQGLEFLIYFQGNSAPDKSGLPSDRFSAERTGGSVSTLTIQRTQQEDSAVYLCASSTQSYSNQPQHFGDGTRLSIL.

The chain has TRBV7-9 and TRBJ1-5, with unresolved D. Germline V gene data show CDR1 as SEHNR and CDR2 as FQNEAQ (reference sequence). The V gene lost 3 bases and the J gene lost 0 bases, with 6 bases spanning the gap. This CDR3 comprises 14 residues. CDR3 coding DNA: TGTGCCAGCAGCTTCGGGTCTAGCAATCAGCCCCAGCATTTT. Encoded protein: CASSFGSSNQPQHF.

The genes are TRBV2 and TRBJ1-1; D might be TRBD1 (5 bases). Germline V gene sequence: CDR1 SNHLY, CDR2 FYNNEI. This CDR3 is built from 13 residues. With 4 bases removed from V and 5 bases from J, the gap between germline ends came to 11 bases. CDR3 amino acids: CASSAGAWTEAFF. CDR3 nucleotides: TGTGCCAGCAGTGCTGGGGCTTGGACTGAAGCTTTCTTT.

The gene calls are TRBV30 and TRBJ2-2; 7 bases fit TRBD2. V was pared by 5 bases and J by 4 bases, with 7 bases of the junction left unmatched. CDR3 length: 14 amino acids. Germline values: CDR1 GTSNPN, CDR2 SVGIG (reference sequence). For the CDR3, the DNA is TGTGCCTGGCCCAAGGGCGGGAGCACCGGGGAGCTGTTTTTT. It yields the protein CAWPKGGSTGELFF.

The chain has TRBV5-4 and TRBJ1-3; D ambiguous. From germline, CDR1 is SGHNT and CDR2 YYREEE (reference sequence). This CDR3 has 15 residues. V was clipped by 0 bases and J by 4 bases, with 11 bases between them. CDR3 nucleotides: TGTGCCAGCAGCTTGGCGGGAACAATGGGAAACACCATATATTTT. This translates into CASSLAGTMGNTIYF.

The chain joins TRBV2 to TRBJ2-5, with 8 bases identical to TRBD2. The CDR3 length is 14 residues. Germline V gives CDR1 SNHLY, CDR2 FYNNEI. V was clipped by 7 bases and J by 5 bases; unmatched bases: 9. Here the CDR3 DNA reads TGTGCCAGCACCGGGGGGGAGTTCGGGGAGACCCAGTACTTC. Protein sequence: CASTGGEFGETQYF.